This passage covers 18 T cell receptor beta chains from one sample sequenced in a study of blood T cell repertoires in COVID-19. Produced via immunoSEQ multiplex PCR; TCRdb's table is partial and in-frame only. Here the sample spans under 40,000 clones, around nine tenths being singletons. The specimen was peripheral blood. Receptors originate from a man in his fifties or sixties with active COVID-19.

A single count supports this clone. The CDR3 sequence is CASSPIGYGYTF. The CDR3 DNA sequence: TGTGCCAGCAGCCCTATTGGCTATGGCTACACCTTC. The J gene is TRBJ1-2, the V gene TRBV12-3 or TRBV12-4; D gene uncertain. The CDR3 is 12 amino acids. V gave up 6 bases and J gave up 4 bases, with 9 bases separating them.

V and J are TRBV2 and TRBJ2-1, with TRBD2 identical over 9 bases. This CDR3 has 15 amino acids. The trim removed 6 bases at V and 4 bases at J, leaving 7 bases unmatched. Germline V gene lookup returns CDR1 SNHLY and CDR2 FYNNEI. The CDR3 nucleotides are TGTGCCAGCAGATTAGCGGGAGATTCTTACAATGAGCAGTTCTTC. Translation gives CASRLAGDSYNEQFF.

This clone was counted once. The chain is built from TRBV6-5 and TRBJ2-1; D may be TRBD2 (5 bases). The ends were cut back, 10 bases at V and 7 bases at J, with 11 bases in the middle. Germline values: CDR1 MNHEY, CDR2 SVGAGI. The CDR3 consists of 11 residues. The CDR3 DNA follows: TGTGCCATACGGCGGGCGAATGAGCAGTTCTTC. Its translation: CAIRRANEQFF.

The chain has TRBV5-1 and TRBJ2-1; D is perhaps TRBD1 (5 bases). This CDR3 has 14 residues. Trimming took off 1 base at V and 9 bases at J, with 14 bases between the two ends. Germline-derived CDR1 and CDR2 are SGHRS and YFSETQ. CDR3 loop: CASSLPGISAEQFF. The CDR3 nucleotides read TGCGCCAGCAGCTTGCCAGGGATCTCTGCTGAGCAGTTCTTC.

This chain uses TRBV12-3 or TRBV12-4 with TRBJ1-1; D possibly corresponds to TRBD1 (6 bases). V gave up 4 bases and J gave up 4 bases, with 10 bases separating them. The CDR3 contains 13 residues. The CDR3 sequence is CASSWAGATEAFF. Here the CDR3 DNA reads TGTGCCAGCAGTTGGGCGGGGGCCACTGAAGCTTTCTTT.

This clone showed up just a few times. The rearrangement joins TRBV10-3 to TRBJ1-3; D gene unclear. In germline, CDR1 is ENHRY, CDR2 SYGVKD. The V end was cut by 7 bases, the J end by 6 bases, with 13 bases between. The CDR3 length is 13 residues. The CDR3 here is CAITPEKQNTIYF. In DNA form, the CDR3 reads TGTGCCATCACCCCCGAAAAGCAAAACACCATATATTTT.

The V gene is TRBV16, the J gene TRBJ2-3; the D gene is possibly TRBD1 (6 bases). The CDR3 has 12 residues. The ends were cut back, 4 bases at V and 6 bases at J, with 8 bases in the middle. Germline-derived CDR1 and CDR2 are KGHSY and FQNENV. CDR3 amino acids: CASSRTGDTQYF. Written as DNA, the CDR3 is TGTGCCAGCAGCCGTACAGGGGATACGCAGTATTTT.

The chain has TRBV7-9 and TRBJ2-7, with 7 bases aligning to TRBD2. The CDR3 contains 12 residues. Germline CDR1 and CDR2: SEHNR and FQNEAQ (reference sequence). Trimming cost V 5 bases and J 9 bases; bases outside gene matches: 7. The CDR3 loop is CASSGGPGGQYF. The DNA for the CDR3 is TGTGCCAGCAGCGGAGGACCGGGGGGGCAGTACTTC.

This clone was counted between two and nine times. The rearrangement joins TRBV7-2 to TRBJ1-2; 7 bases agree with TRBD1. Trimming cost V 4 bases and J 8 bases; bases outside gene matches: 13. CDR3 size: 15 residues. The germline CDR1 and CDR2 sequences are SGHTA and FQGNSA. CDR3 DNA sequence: TGTGCCAGCAGCTGGACAGGATTTGAATGGGGAGGCTACACCTTC. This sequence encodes CASSWTGFEWGGYTF.

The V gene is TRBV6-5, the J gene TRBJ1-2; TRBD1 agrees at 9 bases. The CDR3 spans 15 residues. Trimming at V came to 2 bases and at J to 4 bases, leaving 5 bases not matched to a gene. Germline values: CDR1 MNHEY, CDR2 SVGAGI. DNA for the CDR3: TGTGCCAGCAGTTACGGCGGACAGGGGACCTATGGCTACACCTTC. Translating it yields CASSYGGQGTYGYTF.

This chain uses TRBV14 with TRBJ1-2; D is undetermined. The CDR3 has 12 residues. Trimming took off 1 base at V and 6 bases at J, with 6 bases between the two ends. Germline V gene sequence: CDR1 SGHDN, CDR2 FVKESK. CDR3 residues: CASSQARHGYTF. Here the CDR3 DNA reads TGTGCCAGCAGCCAAGCGCGGCATGGCTACACCTTC. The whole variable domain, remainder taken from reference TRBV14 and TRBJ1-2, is EAGVTQFPSHSVIEKGQTVTLRCDPISGHDNLYWYRRVMGKEIKFLLHFVKESKQDESGMPNNRFLAERTGGTYSTLKVQPAELEDSGVYFCASSQARHGYTFGSGTRLTVV.

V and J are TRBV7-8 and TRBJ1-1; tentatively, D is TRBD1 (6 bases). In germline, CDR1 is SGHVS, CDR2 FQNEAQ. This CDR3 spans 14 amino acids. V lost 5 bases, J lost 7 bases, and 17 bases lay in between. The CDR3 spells CASSEFRDNDEAFF. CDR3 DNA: TGTGCCAGCAGCGAGTTCCGGGACAATGATGAAGCTTTCTTT.

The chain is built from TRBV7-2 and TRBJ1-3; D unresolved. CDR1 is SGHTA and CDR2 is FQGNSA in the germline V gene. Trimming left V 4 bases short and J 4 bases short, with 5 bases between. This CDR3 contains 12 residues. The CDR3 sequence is CASSSQGNTIYF. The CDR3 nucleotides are TGTGCCAGCAGCTCCCAGGGAAACACCATATATTTT.

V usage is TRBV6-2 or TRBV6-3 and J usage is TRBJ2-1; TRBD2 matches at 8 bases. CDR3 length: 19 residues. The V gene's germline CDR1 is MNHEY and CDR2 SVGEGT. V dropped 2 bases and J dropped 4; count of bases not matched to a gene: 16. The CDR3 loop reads CASSYRGLIGGAPYNEQFF. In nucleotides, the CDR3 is TGTGCCAGCAGTTACCGGGGCTTAATCGGGGGGGCCCCATACAATGAGCAGTTCTTC.

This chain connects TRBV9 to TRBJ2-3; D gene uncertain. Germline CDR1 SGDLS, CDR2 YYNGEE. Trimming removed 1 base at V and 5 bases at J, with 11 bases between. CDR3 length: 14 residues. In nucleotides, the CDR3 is TGTGCCAGCAGCGTAAGACATGTTGGAGATACGCAGTATTTT. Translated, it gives CASSVRHVGDTQYF.

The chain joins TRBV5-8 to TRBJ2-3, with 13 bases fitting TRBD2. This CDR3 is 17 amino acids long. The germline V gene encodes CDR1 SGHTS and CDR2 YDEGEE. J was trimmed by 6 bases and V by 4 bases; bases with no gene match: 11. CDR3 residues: CASSRQTSGGPADTQYF. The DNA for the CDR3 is TGTGCCAGCAGCCGGCAGACTAGCGGGGGGCCCGCGGATACGCAGTATTTT.

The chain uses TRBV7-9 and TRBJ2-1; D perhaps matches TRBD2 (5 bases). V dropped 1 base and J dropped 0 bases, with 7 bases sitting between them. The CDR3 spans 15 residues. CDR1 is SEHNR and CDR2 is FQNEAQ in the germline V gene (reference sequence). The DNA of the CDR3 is TGTGCCAGCAGCTTAGTAGCGAACTCCTACAATGAGCAGTTCTTC. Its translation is CASSLVANSYNEQFF.

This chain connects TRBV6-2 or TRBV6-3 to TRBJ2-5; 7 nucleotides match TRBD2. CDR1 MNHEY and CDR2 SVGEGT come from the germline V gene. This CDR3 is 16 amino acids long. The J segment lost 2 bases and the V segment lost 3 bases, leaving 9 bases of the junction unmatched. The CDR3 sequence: CASSYSLAEIQETQYF. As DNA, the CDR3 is TGTGCCAGCAGTTATAGCCTAGCGGAGATACAAGAGACCCAGTACTTC.